The rows below give T cell receptor beta chains drawn from one sample of a study of CXCR4 blockade with PD-1 therapy in pancreatic cancer. Some clones are missing from TCRdb's copy, which holds only in-frame ones; the method was immunoSEQ multiplex PCR. The table records approximately 2,400 clones, 40% to 45% of them present only once. Sequencing was done on a sample of tumor tissue. Receptor source: a human donor with pancreatic ductal adenocarcinoma. CDR3s include the opening cysteine and the closing phenylalanine or tryptophan. D genes are given only for firm matches. Some rows have no size entry. The others give once, few or many, or a class for an expanded clone.

cdr3_nt: TGTGCCTGGAGGATGAGCGGGAGCACAGATACGCAGTATTTT
cdr3_aa: CAWRMSGSTDTQYF
d_call: -
v_call: TRBV30
clone_size: -
j_call: TRBJ2-3
cdr3_length: 14

cdr3_nt: TGCGCCAGCAGTGAACATAGGAACACTGAAGCTTTCTTT
cdr3_aa: CASSEHRNTEAFF
d_call: -
v_call: TRBV10-2
clone_size: -
j_call: TRBJ1-1
cdr3_length: 13

cdr3_nt: TGCAGCGTTGAAGGGACTAGCGGGAGTGGCTCCTACAATGAGCAGTTCTTC
cdr3_aa: CSVEGTSGSGSYNEQFF
d_call: TRBD2
v_call: TRBV29-1
clone_size: -
j_call: TRBJ2-1
cdr3_length: 17

cdr3_nt: TGTGCCAGTAGTATCTCAGGGAACACTGAAGCTTTCTTT
cdr3_aa: CASSISGNTEAFF
d_call: -
v_call: TRBV19
clone_size: -
j_call: TRBJ1-1
cdr3_length: 13

cdr3_nt: TGTGCCAGCAGTAACGACTTATCCACAGATACGCAGTATTTT
cdr3_aa: CASSNDLSTDTQYF
d_call: -
v_call: TRBV6-8
clone_size: few
j_call: TRBJ2-3
cdr3_length: 14

cdr3_nt: TGTGCCAGCAATTGGCTAGCGGGCAATGAGCAGTTCTTC
cdr3_aa: CASNWLAGNEQFF
d_call: TRBD2
v_call: TRBV9
clone_size: -
j_call: TRBJ2-1
cdr3_length: 13

cdr3_nt: TGCAGCCCCCAGGGACAGGGGTATCGAGTGAGTCAGCCCCAGCATTTT
cdr3_aa: CSPQGQGYRVSQPQHF
d_call: TRBD1
v_call: TRBV29-1
clone_size: -
j_call: TRBJ1-5
cdr3_length: 16

cdr3_nt: TGCGCCAGCAGCCCCGACAGCTCTGGAAACACCATATATTTT
cdr3_aa: CASSPDSSGNTIYF
d_call: -
v_call: TRBV5-1
clone_size: -
j_call: TRBJ1-3
cdr3_length: 14

cdr3_nt: TGTGCCAGCTCACCGTTACAGGGGCGAACCTATGGCTACACCTTC
cdr3_aa: CASSPLQGRTYGYTF
d_call: TRBD1
v_call: TRBV18
clone_size: -
j_call: TRBJ1-2
cdr3_length: 15

cdr3_nt: TGCAGCGTTGAGGTAGCAGACTACGAGCAGTACTTC
cdr3_aa: CSVEVADYEQYF
d_call: -
v_call: TRBV29-1
clone_size: -
j_call: TRBJ2-7
cdr3_length: 12

cdr3_nt: TGTGCCAGTAGGGAGCAGGGGGCTCTAGGCTATGGCTACACCTTC
cdr3_aa: CASREQGALGYGYTF
d_call: TRBD1
v_call: TRBV19
clone_size: -
j_call: TRBJ1-2
cdr3_length: 15

cdr3_nt: TGTGCCAGCAGTTCTAGGGCAGGGTTATCCGATACGCAGTATTTT
cdr3_aa: CASSSRAGLSDTQYF
d_call: -
v_call: TRBV28
clone_size: -
j_call: TRBJ2-3
cdr3_length: 15

cdr3_nt: TGTGCCAGCAGCTTTACACAGGCCACAGATACGCAGTATTTT
cdr3_aa: CASSFTQATDTQYF
d_call: -
v_call: TRBV11-3
clone_size: few
j_call: TRBJ2-3
cdr3_length: 14

cdr3_nt: TGTGCCAGTAGCCGGACAGGCTTCACTGAAGCTTTCTTT
cdr3_aa: CASSRTGFTEAFF
d_call: TRBD1
v_call: TRBV19
clone_size: -
j_call: TRBJ1-1
cdr3_length: 13

cdr3_nt: TGTGCCTGGAGCGCCCGCCAGTCCTACGAGCAGTACTTC
cdr3_aa: CAWSARQSYEQYF
d_call: -
v_call: TRBV30
clone_size: few
j_call: TRBJ2-7
cdr3_length: 13

cdr3_nt: TGTGCCAGCGTCCTCGTCCGGGCTCCCAGTTTCTATGGCTACACCTTC
cdr3_aa: CASVLVRAPSFYGYTF
d_call: -
v_call: TRBV6-8
clone_size: -
j_call: TRBJ1-2
cdr3_length: 16

cdr3_nt: TGTGCCAGCAGTTTACAGGGGGCTGGAAACACCATATATTTT
cdr3_aa: CASSLQGAGNTIYF
d_call: TRBD1
v_call: TRBV28
clone_size: large
j_call: TRBJ1-3
cdr3_length: 14

cdr3_nt: TGCAGCGCCGGGGCAGGCAGCTCTGGAAACACCATATATTTT
cdr3_aa: CSAGAGSSGNTIYF
d_call: -
v_call: TRBV29-1
clone_size: -
j_call: TRBJ1-3
cdr3_length: 14

cdr3_nt: TGTGCCAGCAGTCCCCCCTACGGGAGAGGCCAAGAGACCCAGTACTTC
cdr3_aa: CASSPPYGRGQETQYF
d_call: -
v_call: TRBV11-3
clone_size: large
j_call: TRBJ2-5
cdr3_length: 16

cdr3_nt: TGCGCCAGCAGCCAAGAGACCTGGGACAGGGGACGGGAGCTGTTTTTT
cdr3_aa: CASSQETWDRGRELFF
d_call: TRBD1
v_call: TRBV4-1
clone_size: -
j_call: TRBJ2-2
cdr3_length: 16

cdr3_nt: TGTGCCAGCAGCCCGGAGGGACACAGCACAGATACGCAGTATTTT
cdr3_aa: CASSPEGHSTDTQYF
d_call: -
v_call: TRBV28
clone_size: once
j_call: TRBJ2-3
cdr3_length: 15

cdr3_nt: TGTGCCAGCAGTTTTAGCCGTTCCTACAATGAGCAGTTCTTC
cdr3_aa: CASSFSRSYNEQFF
d_call: -
v_call: TRBV6-8
clone_size: medium-sized
j_call: TRBJ2-1
cdr3_length: 14

cdr3_nt: TGTGCCAGCAGCAAGACTACCCTAGTCCCCGGGGAGCTGTTTTTT
cdr3_aa: CASSKTTLVPGELFF
d_call: -
v_call: TRBV11-3
clone_size: -
j_call: TRBJ2-2
cdr3_length: 15

cdr3_nt: TGTGCCTGGACCCGGACCGATTTTCTACACGAGCAGTACTTC
cdr3_aa: CAWTRTDFLHEQYF
d_call: -
v_call: TRBV30
clone_size: few
j_call: TRBJ2-7
cdr3_length: 14

cdr3_nt: TGCGCCAGCAGCCCAGGGACAGTAGCTACAGATACGCAGTATTTT
cdr3_aa: CASSPGTVATDTQYF
d_call: -
v_call: TRBV1
clone_size: few
j_call: TRBJ2-3
cdr3_length: 15

cdr3_nt: TGTGCCAGCTCACCGGACACAGATACGCAGTATTTT
cdr3_aa: CASSPDTDTQYF
d_call: -
v_call: TRBV18
clone_size: few
j_call: TRBJ2-3
cdr3_length: 12

cdr3_nt: TGTGCCAGCAGTTGGCGTTTAACAGGGCAAATTGATGAAAAACTGTTTTTT
cdr3_aa: CASSWRLTGQIDEKLFF
d_call: -
v_call: TRBV28
clone_size: -
j_call: TRBJ1-4
cdr3_length: 17

cdr3_nt: TGTGCCAGCAGTTTAGCGGGGGGGAGAACAGATACGCAGTATTTT
cdr3_aa: CASSLAGGRTDTQYF
d_call: TRBD2
v_call: TRBV28
clone_size: few
j_call: TRBJ2-3
cdr3_length: 15

cdr3_nt: TGTGCCAGCAGTGACTCAAGGGTATCCGTAACTAATGAAAAACTGTTTTTT
cdr3_aa: CASSDSRVSVTNEKLFF
d_call: -
v_call: TRBV25-1
clone_size: -
j_call: TRBJ1-4
cdr3_length: 17

cdr3_nt: TGTGCCAGCAGAACCAGAGCGGGGGTTGGAGAAAAACTGTTTTTT
cdr3_aa: CASRTRAGVGEKLFF
d_call: -
v_call: TRBV11-3
clone_size: few
j_call: TRBJ1-4
cdr3_length: 15

cdr3_nt: TGCGCCAGCAGCACACTAGCGGGAGACGTTGGATGGCAGTTCTTC
cdr3_aa: CASSTLAGDVGWQFF
d_call: TRBD2
v_call: TRBV5-1
clone_size: -
j_call: TRBJ2-1
cdr3_length: 15

cdr3_nt: TGTGCCAGCAGCTCCGCGCACAGAGACTATGGCTACACCTTC
cdr3_aa: CASSSAHRDYGYTF
d_call: -
v_call: TRBV11-3
clone_size: medium-sized
j_call: TRBJ1-2
cdr3_length: 14

cdr3_nt: TGTGCCACCCGTACGGGAGGACACATGAACACTGAAGCTTTCTTT
cdr3_aa: CATRTGGHMNTEAFF
d_call: -
v_call: TRBV15
clone_size: -
j_call: TRBJ1-1
cdr3_length: 15

cdr3_nt: TGTGCCAGCAGTTGGCCGGAGAGCGCTGAAGCTTTCTTT
cdr3_aa: CASSWPESAEAFF
d_call: -
v_call: TRBV6-8
clone_size: few
j_call: TRBJ1-1
cdr3_length: 13

cdr3_nt: TGTGCCAGCAGTTTTGAGGGGGGCTATGGCTACACCTTC
cdr3_aa: CASSFEGGYGYTF
d_call: -
v_call: TRBV28
clone_size: -
j_call: TRBJ1-2
cdr3_length: 13

cdr3_nt: TGTGCCAGCAGCCGGCCCCAGACCCAAGAGACCCAGTACTTC
cdr3_aa: CASSRPQTQETQYF
d_call: -
v_call: TRBV11-1
clone_size: -
j_call: TRBJ2-5
cdr3_length: 14

cdr3_nt: TGTGCCAGCGGGCTTTCTCGGAACACCATATATTTT
cdr3_aa: CASGLSRNTIYF
d_call: -
v_call: TRBV6-8
clone_size: -
j_call: TRBJ1-3
cdr3_length: 12

cdr3_nt: TGCGCCAGCAGCCAAGTTTCGGCTCTTGGTGAAAAACTGTTTTTT
cdr3_aa: CASSQVSALGEKLFF
d_call: -
v_call: TRBV23-1
clone_size: few
j_call: TRBJ1-4
cdr3_length: 15

cdr3_nt: TGTGCCAGCAGTAGAGGACAGGAGGAGACCCAGTACTTC
cdr3_aa: CASSRGQEETQYF
d_call: TRBD1
v_call: TRBV6-8
clone_size: few
j_call: TRBJ2-5
cdr3_length: 13

cdr3_nt: TGTGCCAGCAGACCCAAAGACTTGGTTAGCACAGATACGCAGTATTTT
cdr3_aa: CASRPKDLVSTDTQYF
d_call: -
v_call: TRBV6-8
clone_size: few
j_call: TRBJ2-3
cdr3_length: 16

cdr3_nt: TGTGCCAGCTCACCACTGCAGGCTCGCACAGATACGCAGTATTTT
cdr3_aa: CASSPLQARTDTQYF
d_call: -
v_call: TRBV18
clone_size: -
j_call: TRBJ2-3
cdr3_length: 15

cdr3_nt: TGCGCCAGCAGCTCCATTAGCGGGAGCGTAACAGATACGCAGTATTTT
cdr3_aa: CASSSISGSVTDTQYF
d_call: TRBD2
v_call: TRBV5-1
clone_size: -
j_call: TRBJ2-3
cdr3_length: 16

cdr3_nt: TGTGCCAGTAGTACCCAACCAGGGGGTTGGCTAGGAAACACCATATATTTT
cdr3_aa: CASSTQPGGWLGNTIYF
d_call: TRBD1
v_call: TRBV19
clone_size: -
j_call: TRBJ1-3
cdr3_length: 17

cdr3_nt: TGTGCCAGCGGGACGGTAAATGAAAAACTGTTTTTT
cdr3_aa: CASGTVNEKLFF
d_call: -
v_call: TRBV6-8
clone_size: -
j_call: TRBJ1-4
cdr3_length: 12

cdr3_nt: TGCGCCAGCAGTTTAGAAGGACACAATGAGCAGTTCTTC
cdr3_aa: CASSLEGHNEQFF
d_call: -
v_call: TRBV23-1
clone_size: few
j_call: TRBJ2-1
cdr3_length: 13

cdr3_nt: TGTGCCTGGACCCCCGGGACTAGCATCGGGGAGCTGTTTTTT
cdr3_aa: CAWTPGTSIGELFF
d_call: TRBD2
v_call: TRBV30
clone_size: few
j_call: TRBJ2-2
cdr3_length: 14

cdr3_nt: TGCAGCGTTGGGGCCGGAAACAATGAGCAGTTCTTC
cdr3_aa: CSVGAGNNEQFF
d_call: -
v_call: TRBV29-1
clone_size: -
j_call: TRBJ2-1
cdr3_length: 12

cdr3_nt: TGCAGCGTTTTCCCTAGCGGGACCTCAGATACGCAGTATTTT
cdr3_aa: CSVFPSGTSDTQYF
d_call: TRBD2
v_call: TRBV29-1
clone_size: -
j_call: TRBJ2-3
cdr3_length: 14

cdr3_nt: TGCAGCGTTGGACAGGGACGGTATGGCTACACCTTC
cdr3_aa: CSVGQGRYGYTF
d_call: TRBD1
v_call: TRBV29-1
clone_size: few
j_call: TRBJ1-2
cdr3_length: 12

cdr3_nt: TGCGCCAGCAGCATCCGGGGGGGCAGCTCTGGGGCCAACGTCCTGACTTTC
cdr3_aa: CASSIRGGSSGANVLTF
d_call: TRBD2
v_call: TRBV5-1
clone_size: -
j_call: TRBJ2-6
cdr3_length: 17

cdr3_nt: TGTGCCAGTAGTGAGACCGGTTGGACCCAGCATTTT
cdr3_aa: CASSETGWTQHF
d_call: -
v_call: TRBV19
clone_size: -
j_call: TRBJ1-5
cdr3_length: 12

cdr3_nt: TGTGCCACCAGCAGACCGCGGGACGGACGCAATGAGCAGTTCTTC
cdr3_aa: CATSRPRDGRNEQFF
d_call: -
v_call: TRBV15
clone_size: -
j_call: TRBJ2-1
cdr3_length: 15

cdr3_nt: TGTGCCAGCAGCCTAAATGGGGGGGGAGAGACCCAGTACTTC
cdr3_aa: CASSLNGGGETQYF
d_call: TRBD2
v_call: TRBV11-3
clone_size: medium-sized
j_call: TRBJ2-5
cdr3_length: 14